The sequence of this TCR beta chain was determined in a study of blood T cell repertoires in COVID-19. Study summary: T cells, B-cell-depleted T cells, or PBMCs supplied cDNA or gDNA.

Original methodology: Amplification of reference gene primers provided the estimated nucleated cell counts. Sequencing was performed with immunoSEQ multiplex PCR; in TCRdb, only in-frame clones are kept and a portion is missing. From that table come the V and J calls and clone size; the DNA was used to work out D and trimming. The table includes about 180,000 clones, about four fifths detected once. The length of the CDR3 is 16 residues. Germline CDR1 is SGHVS and CDR2 is FQNEAQ. The V end lost 5 bases, the J end lost 0 bases, and 16 bases lay between the germline ends. The sequence was obtained from a man between 65 and 79 years old with active or convalescent COVID-19. The sample consisted of peripheral blood. The chain couples TRBV7-8 to TRBJ1-1; maybe TRBD1 (5 bases). The CDR3: CASSPRGDLMNTEAFF. In DNA form, the CDR3 reads TGTGCCAGCAGCCCAAGGGGCGATTTAATGAACACTGAAGCTTTCTTT.